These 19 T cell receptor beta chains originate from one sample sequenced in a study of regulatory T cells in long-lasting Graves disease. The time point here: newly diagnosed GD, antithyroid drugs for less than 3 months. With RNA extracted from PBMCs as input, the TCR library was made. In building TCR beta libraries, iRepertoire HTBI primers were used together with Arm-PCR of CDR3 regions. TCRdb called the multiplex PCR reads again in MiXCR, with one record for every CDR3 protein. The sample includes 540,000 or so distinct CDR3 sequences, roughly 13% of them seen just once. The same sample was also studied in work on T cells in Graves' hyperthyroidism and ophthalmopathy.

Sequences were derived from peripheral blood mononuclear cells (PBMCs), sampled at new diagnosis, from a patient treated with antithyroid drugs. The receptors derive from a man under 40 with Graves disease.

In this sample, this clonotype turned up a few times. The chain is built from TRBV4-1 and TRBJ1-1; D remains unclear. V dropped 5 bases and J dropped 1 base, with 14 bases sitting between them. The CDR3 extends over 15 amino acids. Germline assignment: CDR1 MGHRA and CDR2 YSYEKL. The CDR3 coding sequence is TGCGCCAGCAGCTCACTGCCGGTTACGAACACTGAAGCTTTCTTT. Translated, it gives CASSSLPVTNTEAFF.

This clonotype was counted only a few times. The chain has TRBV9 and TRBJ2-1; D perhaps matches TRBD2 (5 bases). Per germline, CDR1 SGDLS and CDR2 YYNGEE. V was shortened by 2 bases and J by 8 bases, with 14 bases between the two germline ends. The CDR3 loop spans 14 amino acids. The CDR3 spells CASSVLGSSDEQFF. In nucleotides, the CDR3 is TGTGCCAGCAGCGTCCTAGGGAGTAGCGATGAGCAGTTCTTC.

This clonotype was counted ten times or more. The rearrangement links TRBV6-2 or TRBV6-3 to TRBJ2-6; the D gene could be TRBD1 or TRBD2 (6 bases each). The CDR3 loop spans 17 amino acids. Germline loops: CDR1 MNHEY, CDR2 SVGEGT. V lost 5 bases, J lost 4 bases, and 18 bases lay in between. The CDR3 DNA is TGTGCCAGCAGTGAAGGGTGGGGGGCAGGAGGGGCCAACGTCCTGACTTTC. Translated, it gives CASSEGWGAGGANVLTF.

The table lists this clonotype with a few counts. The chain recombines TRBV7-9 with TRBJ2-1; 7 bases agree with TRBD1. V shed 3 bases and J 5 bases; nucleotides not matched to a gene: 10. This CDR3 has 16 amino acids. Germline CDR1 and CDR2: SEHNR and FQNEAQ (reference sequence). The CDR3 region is CASSFGATGLNNEQFF. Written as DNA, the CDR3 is TGTGCCAGCAGCTTTGGGGCGACAGGGTTGAACAATGAGCAGTTCTTC.

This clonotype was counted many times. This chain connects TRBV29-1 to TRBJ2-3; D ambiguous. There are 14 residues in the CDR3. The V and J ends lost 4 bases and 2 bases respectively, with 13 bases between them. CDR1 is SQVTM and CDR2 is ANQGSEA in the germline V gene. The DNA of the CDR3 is TGCAGCGTTGCCCAGACCGGAAACACAGATACGCAGTATTTT. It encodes CSVAQTGNTDTQYF.

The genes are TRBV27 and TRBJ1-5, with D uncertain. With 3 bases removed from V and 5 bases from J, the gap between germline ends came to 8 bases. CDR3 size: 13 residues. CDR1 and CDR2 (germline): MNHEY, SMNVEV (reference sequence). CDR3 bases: TGTGCCAGCAGTTTGACGGCACATCAGCCCCAGCATTTT. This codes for CASSLTAHQPQHF.

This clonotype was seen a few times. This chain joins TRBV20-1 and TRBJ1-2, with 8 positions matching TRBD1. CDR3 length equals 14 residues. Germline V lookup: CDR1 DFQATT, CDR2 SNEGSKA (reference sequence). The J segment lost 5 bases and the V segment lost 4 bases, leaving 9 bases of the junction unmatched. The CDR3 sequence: CSAMAYRGWYGYTF. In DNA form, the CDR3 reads TGCAGTGCTATGGCGTACAGGGGGTGGTATGGCTACACCTTC.

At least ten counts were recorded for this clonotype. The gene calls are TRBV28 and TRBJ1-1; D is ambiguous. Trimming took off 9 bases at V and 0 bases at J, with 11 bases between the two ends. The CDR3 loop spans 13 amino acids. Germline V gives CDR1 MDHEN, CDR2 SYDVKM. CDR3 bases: TGTGCCAGTAGGCGCGTCATGAACACTGAAGCTTTCTTT. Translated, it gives CASRRVMNTEAFF.

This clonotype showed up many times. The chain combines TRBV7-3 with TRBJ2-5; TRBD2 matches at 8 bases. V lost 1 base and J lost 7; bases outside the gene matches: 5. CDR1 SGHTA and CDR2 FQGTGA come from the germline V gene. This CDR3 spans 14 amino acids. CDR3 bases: TGTGCCAGCAGCTTAAGTCCCGGGGGGGGGACCCAGTACTTC. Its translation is CASSLSPGGGTQYF.

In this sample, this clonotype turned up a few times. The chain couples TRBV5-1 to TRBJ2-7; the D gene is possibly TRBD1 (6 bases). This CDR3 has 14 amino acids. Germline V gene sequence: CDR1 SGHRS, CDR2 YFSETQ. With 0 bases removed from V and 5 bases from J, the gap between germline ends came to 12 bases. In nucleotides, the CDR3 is TGCGCCAGCAGCTTGGTTCAGGGGATGAACGAGCAGTACTTC. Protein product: CASSLVQGMNEQYF.

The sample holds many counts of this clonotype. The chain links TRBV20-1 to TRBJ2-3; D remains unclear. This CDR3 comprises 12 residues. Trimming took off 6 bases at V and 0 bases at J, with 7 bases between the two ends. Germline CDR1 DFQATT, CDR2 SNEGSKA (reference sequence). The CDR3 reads CSAFYSTDTQYF. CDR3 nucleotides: TGCAGTGCCTTTTATAGCACAGATACGCAGTATTTT.

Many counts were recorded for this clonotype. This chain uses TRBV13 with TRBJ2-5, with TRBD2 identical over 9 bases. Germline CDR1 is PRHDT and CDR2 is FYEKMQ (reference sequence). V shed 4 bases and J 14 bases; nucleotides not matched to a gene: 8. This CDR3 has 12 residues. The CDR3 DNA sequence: TGTGCCAGCAGCTCTATAGCGGGAGAAAAATACTTC. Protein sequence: CASSSIAGEKYF.

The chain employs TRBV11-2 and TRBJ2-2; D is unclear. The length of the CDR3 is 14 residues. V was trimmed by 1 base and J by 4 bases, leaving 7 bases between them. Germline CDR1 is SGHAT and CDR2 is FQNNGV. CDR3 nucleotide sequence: TGTGCCAGCAGCTTAGTCCTAATCACCGGGGAGCTGTTTTTT. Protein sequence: CASSLVLITGELFF.

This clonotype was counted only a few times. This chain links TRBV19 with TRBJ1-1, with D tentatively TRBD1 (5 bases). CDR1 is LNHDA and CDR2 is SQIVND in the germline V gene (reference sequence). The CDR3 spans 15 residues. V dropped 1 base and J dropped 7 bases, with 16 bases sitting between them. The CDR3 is CASSIALQVPYEAFF. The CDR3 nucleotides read TGTGCCAGTAGTATAGCCCTACAGGTTCCCTATGAAGCTTTCTTT.

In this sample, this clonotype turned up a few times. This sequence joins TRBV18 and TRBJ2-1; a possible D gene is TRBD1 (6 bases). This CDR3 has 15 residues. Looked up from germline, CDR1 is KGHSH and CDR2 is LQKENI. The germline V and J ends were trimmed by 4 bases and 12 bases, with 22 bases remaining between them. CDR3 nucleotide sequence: TGTGCCAGCTCACTGGAGATCGATACAGGGAGCGGGCAGTTCTTC. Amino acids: CASSLEIDTGSGQFF. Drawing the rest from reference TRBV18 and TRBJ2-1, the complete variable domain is NAGVMQNPRHLVRRRGQEARLRCSPMKGHSHVYWYRQLPEEGLKFMVYLQKENIIDESGMPKERFSAEFPKEGPSILRIQQVVRGDSAAYFCASSLEIDTGSGQFFGPGTRLTVL.

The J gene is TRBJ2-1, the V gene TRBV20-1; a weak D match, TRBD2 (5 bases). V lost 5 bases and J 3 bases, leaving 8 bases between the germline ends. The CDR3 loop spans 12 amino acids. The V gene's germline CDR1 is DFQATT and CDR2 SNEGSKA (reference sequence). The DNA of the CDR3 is TGCAGTGCTTCGGAGGACTACAATGAGCAGTTCTTC. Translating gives CSASEDYNEQFF.

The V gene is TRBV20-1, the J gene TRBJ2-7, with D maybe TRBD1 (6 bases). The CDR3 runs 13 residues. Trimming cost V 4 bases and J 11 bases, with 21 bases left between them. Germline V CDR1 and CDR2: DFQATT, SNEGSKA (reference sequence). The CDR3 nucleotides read TGCAGTGCTAATCTCACGCCAGGGGTCTATAAGTACTTC. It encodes CSANLTPGVYKYF.

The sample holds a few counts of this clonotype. CDR3 bases: TGCAGTGCTAGGCGCCCGACGACGGAGGGGATGGGTAACACTGAAGCTTTCTTT. It translates to CSARRPTTEGMGNTEAFF. V gene TRBV20-1 combines with J gene TRBJ1-1; TRBD1 is a possible D gene (5 bases). Per germline, CDR1 DFQATT and CDR2 SNEGSKA (reference sequence). V lost 3 bases to trimming and J lost 2 bases, with 25 bases between them. The CDR3 length is 18 residues.

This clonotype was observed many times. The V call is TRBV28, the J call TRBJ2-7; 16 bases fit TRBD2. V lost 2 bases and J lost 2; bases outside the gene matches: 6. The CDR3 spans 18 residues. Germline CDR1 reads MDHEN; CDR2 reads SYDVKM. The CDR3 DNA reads TGTGCCAGCAGTTTAAAGGGACTAGCGGGAGGGCCGCCCTACGAGCAGTACTTC. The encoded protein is CASSLKGLAGGPPYEQYF.